This T cell receptor (beta chain) emerged from a study of T cells in women clearing cervical HPV infection. The overall study: Only a few women had HLA typing results available.

Repertoires were generated with immunoSEQ multiplex PCR, while TCRdb's copy carries only in-frame clones and drops some. The sample totals roughly 40,000 clones; its top ten clones hold less than 6%. Study results and limitations: Cases and controls were distinguished at AUC approximately 0.8 by richness and V genes. Repertoire richness, not evenness, was significantly elevated in CIN3+ cases versus controls.

In the case of this clone: Antigen specificity is unknown. The read ends 3 residues early relative to the CDR3; the germline J gene fills the gap.

The V end was cut by 5 bases, the J end by 6 bases, with 13 bases between. The germline gives CDR1 LNHDA, CDR2 SQIVND (reference sequence). The CDR3 contains 14 residues. Dot-blot hybridization genotyped cervical HPV amplified with MY09/MY11 PCR. The origin of this receptor is a woman between 18 and 70 years old with a cervical HPV16 infection that either progressed to CIN3+ or cleared (not recorded which). The V call is TRBV19, the J call TRBJ2-2; D may be TRBD1 (7 bases). The sequencing sample was made of blood buffy coat. The covered CDR3 bases are TGTGCCAGTAGTCCCAGGGGGGAACCCGGGGAG. Protein: CASSPRGEPGE. The whole CDR3 sequence reads CASSPRGEPGELFF.